This T cell receptor (beta chain) came from a study of a mutant IDH1 vaccine in newly diagnosed glioma. As for the study in general: The initiation of vaccination occurred 4-6 weeks after radiotherapy alone, or with temozolomide cycles. The earlier regimen, radiotherapy, temozolomide, or both, was most often both. Weeks 35 and 47 hosted visits V12 and V13, respectively.

The CDR3 extends over 14 amino acids. Germline V gives CDR1 SGHVS, CDR2 FNYEAQ. The ends were cut back, 2 bases at V and 6 bases at J, with 12 bases in the middle. As to this clone: The antigen is undetermined.

Sequenced by immunoSEQ multiplex PCR; TCRdb stores in-frame clones only, minus some. The sample lists about 46,000 clones; roughly 92% were seen once. Indicated time point: week 35, safety follow-up. The content of each vaccine dose was 300 ug of mutant IDH1 20-mer peptide, and topical imiquimod accompanied it. V is TRBV7-6 and J is TRBJ2-3; D uncertain. The clonotype comes from a man aged 50 to 60 with glioma. The source material was PBMCs, sampled from a glioma patient whose treatment included an IDH1 peptide vaccine. The CDR3 sequence: CASSLIPLGDTQYF. Here the CDR3 DNA reads TGTGCCAGCAGCTTAATCCCCTTAGGTGATACGCAGTATTTT.